This T cell receptor (beta chain) was obtained from a study of shared T cell receptors in the human thymus. Losses at the gene ends were 5 bases for V and 3 bases for J; bases not matched to a gene: 9. The CDR3 has 16 amino acids. CDR1 SGHVS and CDR2 FQNEAQ come from the germline V gene. The table came from immunoSEQ multiplex PCR; TCRdb's copy has only in-frame clones and leaves some out. Of hundreds of thousands of clones in the sample, approximately 90% are singletons; the top ten hold around 0.01%. These data also featured in a second study, about human thymus T cells. That work states: The people who donated were healthy Finnish babies having corrective surgery for congenital heart defects. Corrective heart surgery yielded the resections from which the thymus tissue came. Apparent bias marked the V and J gene usage of thymic and blood repertoires. Highly overlapping thymic repertoires in unrelated individuals were reported by related research.

This TCR was recovered from a boy in the first two years of life with a congenital heart defect. The sequenced material came from thymocytes. The chain is built from TRBV7-8 and TRBJ1-2, with 10 bases aligning to TRBD1. Written as DNA, the CDR3 is TGTGCCAGCAGCCGGCGGACAGGGGGGCCTGACTATGGCTACACCTTC. Translating it yields CASSRRTGGPDYGYTF. Filled out from reference TRBV7-8 and TRBJ1-2, the complete variable domain reads GAGVSQSPRYKVAKRGQDVALRCDPISGHVSLFWYQQALGQGPEFLTYFQNEAQLDKSGLPSDRFFAERPEGSVSTLKIQRTQQEDSAVYLCASSRRTGGPDYGYTFGSGTRLTVV.